This T cell receptor (delta chain) was documented in a study of gamma-delta chains in newborns, infants, children. Whole-study context: Microbial exposure reportedly drives polyclonal innate γδ T cell expansion after birth.

The ends lost 3 bases at V and 0 bases at J; junction bases unmatched: 11. CDR3 length: 18 residues. CDR1 is GEAIGNYY, CDR2 EKD, per germline. TCRdb fed the reads into CATT to redo clone calling. The table records 8,600 or so delta-chain clones, roughly 3.5% of them present only once. The source is a child who was a newborn, infant or young child, either healthy, febrile or measles-vaccinated (not recorded which). Sequences were obtained from blood. This chain links TRDV2 with TRDJ2; TRDD3 matches 8 bases. CDR3 protein: CACDPVLGGPALTAQLFF. Written as DNA, the CDR3 is TGTGCCTGTGACCCCGTACTGGGGGGCCCAGCTTTGACAGCACAACTCTTCTTT.